This T cell receptor beta chain was retrieved from a study of shared clonotypes between healthy human individuals. Study details: Samples came from a couple of female and a few male donors aged 18 to 49. The study, taken as a whole, reports: What rarefaction showed was incomplete sorted-subset sequencing despite large depth.

Every donor was a Caucasian adult from Nashville, Tennessee. Original analysis: There were no quality scores in the junction-only immunoSEQ sequences, so filtering differed. The table came from immunoSEQ multiplex PCR; TCRdb's copy has only in-frame clones and leaves some out. D and trimming were read from the DNA, whereas the V and J calls and clone size are those reported in that table. Among some 650,000 clones, around 97% were seen once, and the ten largest hold 0.055% to 0.07%. This CDR3 contains 13 residues. The ends were cut back, 6 bases at V and 10 bases at J, with 13 bases in the middle. From germline, CDR1 is MNHEY and CDR2 SVGAGI. Concerning this clone: Its cognate antigen is unknown.

The chain has TRBV6-5 and TRBJ1-6; D is ambiguous. The sequence was collected from a woman between 25 and 40 years old in good health. Sample: naive CD4+ T cells sorted from blood. This sample's subset: CD45RA+ positively selected. The CDR3 loop is CASRDVEGSPLHF. CDR3 nucleotide sequence: TGTGCCAGCAGGGACGTAGAAGGATCACCCCTCCACTTT.